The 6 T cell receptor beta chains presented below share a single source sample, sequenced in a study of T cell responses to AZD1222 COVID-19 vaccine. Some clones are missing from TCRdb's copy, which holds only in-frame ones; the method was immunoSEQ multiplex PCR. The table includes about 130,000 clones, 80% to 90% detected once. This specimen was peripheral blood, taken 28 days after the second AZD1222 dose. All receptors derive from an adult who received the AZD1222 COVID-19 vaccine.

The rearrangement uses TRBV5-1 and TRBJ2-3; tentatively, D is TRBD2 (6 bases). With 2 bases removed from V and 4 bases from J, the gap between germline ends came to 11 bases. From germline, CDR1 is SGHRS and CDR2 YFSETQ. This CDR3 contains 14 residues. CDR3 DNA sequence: TGCGCCAGCAGCTTACTCGGGAGTGCAGATACGCAGTATTTT. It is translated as CASSLLGSADTQYF. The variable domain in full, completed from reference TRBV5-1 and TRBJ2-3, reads KAGVTQTPRYLIKTRGQQVTLSCSPISGHRSVSWYQQTPGQGLQFLFEYFSETQRNKGNFPGRFSGRQFSNSRSEMNVSTLELGDSALYLCASSLLGSADTQYFGPGTRLTVL.

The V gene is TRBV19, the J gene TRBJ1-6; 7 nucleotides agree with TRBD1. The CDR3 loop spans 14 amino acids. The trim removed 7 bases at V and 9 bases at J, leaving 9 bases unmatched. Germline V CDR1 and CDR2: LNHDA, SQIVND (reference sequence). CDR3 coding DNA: TGTGCCAGTAACCCCCGACAGGGTAGTTCACCCCTCCACTTT. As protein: CASNPRQGSSPLHF.

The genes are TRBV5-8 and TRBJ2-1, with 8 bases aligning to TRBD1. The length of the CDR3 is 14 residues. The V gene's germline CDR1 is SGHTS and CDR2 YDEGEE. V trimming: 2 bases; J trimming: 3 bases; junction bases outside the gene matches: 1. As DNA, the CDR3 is TGTGCCAGCAGCTTAGGGACAGGCTACAATGAGCAGTTCTTC. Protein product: CASSLGTGYNEQFF.

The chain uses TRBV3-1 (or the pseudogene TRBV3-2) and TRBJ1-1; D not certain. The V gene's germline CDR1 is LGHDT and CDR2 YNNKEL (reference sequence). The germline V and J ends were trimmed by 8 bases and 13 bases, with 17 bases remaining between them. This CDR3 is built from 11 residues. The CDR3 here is CASGVGGLGFF. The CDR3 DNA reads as TGTGCCAGCGGGGTTGGAGGGTTAGGTTTCTTT.

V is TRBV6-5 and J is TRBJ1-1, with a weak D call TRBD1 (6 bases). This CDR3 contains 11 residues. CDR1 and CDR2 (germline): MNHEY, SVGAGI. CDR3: CATQTGASAFF. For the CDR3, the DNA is TGTGCTACCCAGACAGGCGCATCAGCTTTCTTT.

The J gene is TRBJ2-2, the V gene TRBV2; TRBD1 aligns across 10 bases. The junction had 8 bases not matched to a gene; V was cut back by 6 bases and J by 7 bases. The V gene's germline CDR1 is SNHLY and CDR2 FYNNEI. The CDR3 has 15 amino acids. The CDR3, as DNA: TGTGCCAGCAGACGGCAGACAGGGGGCGGCGGGGAGCTGTTTTTT. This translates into CASRRQTGGGGELFF.